This TCR beta chain was captured in a study of blood T cell repertoires in COVID-19. Study information: Whether acute or convalescent, the COVID-19 samples came from the United States, Italy and Spain.

Living in roughly 23 US areas, the participants were between 18 and 89 years of age. Participants were placed into cohorts based on the clinical history they reported. Exposed study participants had met a COVID-19 case within 2 weeks before entry. The assay was immunoSEQ multiplex PCR, and TCRdb's table has in-frame clones only and misses some. The sample lists 110,000 to 150,000 clones, more than 80% seen once, with about 1.5% in the top ten. Per the germline V gene, CDR1 is SGHVS and CDR2 is FNYEAQ. Trimming cost V 0 bases and J 0 bases; bases outside gene matches: 16. CDR3 size: 20 residues. The chain couples TRBV7-6 to TRBJ2-5, with 7 bases fitting TRBD2. This clonotype was sampled from a woman aged 18-30 years who had been exposed to COVID-19. Sequencing was performed on PBMCs or T cells enriched from blood (not recorded which). CDR3 protein: CASSLASAGWGGGYQETQYF. The CDR3 DNA sequence: TGTGCCAGCAGCTTAGCGAGTGCGGGCTGGGGCGGGGGATACCAAGAGACCCAGTACTTC.